These T cell receptor beta chains were read from a single sample in a study of siplizumab effects on memory and regulatory T cells. TCRdb's table, derived via immunoSEQ multiplex PCR, lists solely in-frame clones and lacks some. The sample yields more than 60,000 clones, around 96% seen once. Sequencing input: naive CD8+ T cells sorted from blood. The receptors were sampled from a human donor in good health. Each CDR3 is given with its conserved first and last residue. A D gene is named only where the DNA matches it firmly. Some rows have no size entry. The others give once, few or many, or a class for an expanded clone.

v_gene	j_gene	abundance	d_gene	CDR3aa	CDR3nt
TRBV15	TRBJ2-1	-	-	CAAGWGEYNEQFF	TGTGCCGCCGGGTGGGGAGAATACAATGAGCAGTTCTTC
TRBV4-1	TRBJ2-7	-	-	CASSQDRRAPYEQYF	TGCGCCAGCAGCCAAGATAGAAGAGCCCCCTACGAGCAGTACTTC
TRBV13	TRBJ1-1	once	-	CATKSGANTEAFF	TGTGCCACCAAATCGGGGGCGAACACTGAAGCTTTCTTT
TRBV28	TRBJ2-5	-	-	CASSTRSRPQETQYF	TGTGCCAGCAGTACACGGTCCCGGCCCCAAGAGACCCAGTACTTC
TRBV7-9	TRBJ2-2	-	-	CASSSDDRTGELFF	TGTGCCAGCAGCTCGGATGACAGAACCGGGGAGCTGTTTTTT
TRBV4-3	TRBJ2-5	once	TRBD2	CASSQVFPSGAETQYF	TGCGCCAGCAGCCAAGTTTTTCCTAGCGGGGCAGAGACCCAGTACTTC
TRBV2	TRBJ2-2	-	-	CASTNTGGVYGELFF	TGTGCCAGCACAAATACGGGGGGCGTTTACGGGGAGCTGTTTTTT
TRBV27	TRBJ2-1	once	TRBD1	CASSPGTGHFNEQFF	TGTGCCAGCAGCCCCGGGACAGGGCATTTCAATGAGCAGTTCTTC
TRBV11-2	TRBJ2-7	-	TRBD2	CASSLVQAGGRYEQYF	TGTGCCAGCAGCTTAGTTCAAGCGGGGGGGCGCTACGAGCAGTACTTC
TRBV7-8	TRBJ1-2	-	-	CASRGGQEYYGYTF	TGTGCCAGCAGAGGGGGGCAGGAGTACTATGGCTACACCTTC
TRBV5-1	TRBJ1-1	-	-	CASIPTGGAEAFF	TGCGCCAGCATCCCGACAGGAGGCGCTGAAGCTTTCTTT
TRBV19	TRBJ2-7	once	-	CASSIGGTYEQYF	TGTGCCAGTAGTATAGGGGGAACCTACGAGCAGTACTTC
TRBV7-3	TRBJ1-1	-	TRBD1	CASSSTGGPGTEAFF	TGTGCCAGCAGCTCCACAGGGGGGCCGGGCACTGAAGCTTTCTTT
TRBV9	TRBJ2-7	-	TRBD2	CASSVEAGGPATYEQYF	TGTGCCAGCAGCGTAGAAGCGGGGGGGCCCGCAACCTACGAGCAGTACTTC
TRBV7-9	TRBJ1-1	-	-	CASSPAGTEAFF	TGTGCCAGCAGCCCCGCGGGCACTGAAGCTTTCTTT
TRBV4-3	TRBJ2-2	-	-	CASTPLSYTGELFF	TGCGCCAGCACCCCGCTATCGTACACCGGGGAGCTGTTTTTT
TRBV5-1	TRBJ1-1	once	TRBD1	CASSLEGTGGTEAFF	TGCGCCAGCAGCTTGGAAGGGACAGGGGGCACTGAAGCTTTCTTT
TRBV10-1	TRBJ2-3	-	-	CASSEGQGIDTQYF	TGCGCCAGCAGTGAGGGGCAGGGGATAGATACGCAGTATTTT
TRBV11-2	TRBJ2-2	-	TRBD2	CASSPLLAGGTGELFF	TGTGCCAGCAGCCCCCTCCTAGCGGGGGGGACCGGGGAGCTGTTTTTT
TRBV7-9	TRBJ2-7	once	TRBD1	CASSFPQGQATYEQYF	TGTGCCAGCAGCTTTCCCCAAGGACAGGCAACCTACGAGCAGTACTTC
TRBV27	TRBJ2-7	-	TRBD1	CASSLYGTGYEQYF	TGTGCCAGCAGTTTATATGGGACAGGGTACGAGCAGTACTTC
TRBV4-3	TRBJ1-2	-	-	CASSQDPDGNHYGYTF	TGCGCCAGCAGCCAAGACCCGGACGGGAATCACTATGGCTACACCTTC
TRBV7-3	TRBJ1-1	-	-	CASSPSDGWNTEAFF	TGTGCCAGCAGCCCTTCGGACGGCTGGAACACTGAAGCTTTCTTT
TRBV19	TRBJ1-2	few	TRBD1	CASSTGGAYGYTF	TGTGCCAGTAGTACAGGGGGCGCCTATGGCTACACCTTC
TRBV27	TRBJ2-7	-	TRBD1	CASSLTGNVYEQYF	TGTGCCAGCAGCCTGACAGGGAATGTTTACGAGCAGTACTTC
TRBV9	TRBJ1-3	few	-	CASSETGADTIYF	TGTGCCAGCAGCGAGACAGGTGCGGACACCATATATTTT
TRBV7-9	TRBJ1-2	-	-	CASSLDRPAYYGYTF	TGTGCCAGCAGCTTGGACCGACCGGCCTACTATGGCTACACCTTC
TRBV2	TRBJ2-3	-	-	CASSEGKISTDTQYF	TGTGCCAGCAGTGAAGGTAAAATAAGCACAGATACGCAGTATTTT
TRBV5-6	TRBJ2-5	-	-	CASSLADYQETQYF	TGTGCCAGCAGCTTGGCCGACTACCAAGAGACCCAGTACTTC
TRBV7-3	TRBJ1-6	-	-	CASSFSGLTNSPLHF	TGTGCCAGCAGCTTTTCTGGCCTTACTAATTCACCCCTCCACTTT
TRBV6-5	TRBJ1-2	-	-	CASSYVFRAQGYTF	TGTGCCAGCAGTTATGTTTTCAGGGCTCAGGGCTACACCTTC
TRBV7-9	TRBJ2-3	-	TRBD2	CASSPSTSGGAADTQYF	TGTGCCAGCAGCCCGTCAACTAGCGGGGGGGCTGCAGATACGCAGTATTTT
TRBV4-1	TRBJ2-1	-	TRBD2	CASAEAGEPPYNEQFF	TGCGCCAGCGCCGAGGCGGGGGAGCCCCCCTACAATGAGCAGTTCTTC
TRBV9	TRBJ1-3	-	-	CASSVFMGGDLSGNTIYF	TGTGCCAGCAGCGTATTTATGGGTGGGGACCTCTCTGGAAACACCATATATTTT
TRBV6-1	TRBJ1-1	-	-	CASKDRLNTEAFF	TGTGCCAGCAAGGACCGACTGAACACTGAAGCTTTCTTT
TRBV6-5	TRBJ1-1	-	-	CASSSNTEAFF	TGTGCCAGCAGTTCCAATACGGAAGCTTTCTTT
TRBV7-9	TRBJ2-7	-	TRBD2	CASSLAPGLAGYEQYF	TGTGCCAGCAGCTTAGCCCCGGGACTAGCGGGGTACGAGCAGTACTTC
TRBV13	TRBJ1-2	-	-	CASSPNRDGYTF	TGTGCCAGCAGCCCGAACAGGGATGGCTACACCTTC
TRBV29-1	TRBJ2-3	once	TRBD2	CSVVAGGTDTQYF	TGCAGCGTTGTAGCGGGGGGCACAGATACGCAGTATTTT
TRBV4-3	TRBJ1-6	-	-	CASSLPTGSYNSPLHF	TGCGCCAGCAGCCTCCCGACCGGCTCCTATAATTCACCCCTCCACTTT
TRBV4-3	TRBJ1-5	-	-	CASSQDLAGNQPQHF	TGCGCCAGCAGCCAAGATCTGGCAGGCAATCAGCCCCAGCATTTT
TRBV4-1	TRBJ1-1	-	-	CASRRDAAEAFF	TGCGCCAGCAGGAGGGACGCCGCTGAAGCTTTCTTT
TRBV13	TRBJ2-1	-	TRBD2	CASSLLAGGPYNEQFF	TGTGCCAGCAGTTTGTTAGCGGGGGGCCCGTACAATGAGCAGTTCTTC
TRBV19	TRBJ2-1	-	TRBD2	CASERKSGGPEPKQFF	TGTGCCAGTGAGCGAAAGAGCGGGGGGCCCGAACCGAAGCAGTTCTTC
TRBV6-5	TRBJ1-4	-	-	CASTIVVGEKLFF	TGTGCCAGCACTATCGTCGTAGGTGAAAAACTGTTTTTT
TRBV27	TRBJ2-3	-	-	CATTQDSTSLSDTQYF	TGTGCCACTACACAGGACAGTACTTCGCTCTCAGATACGCAGTATTTT
TRBV27	TRBJ2-3	-	TRBD2	CASSPARSGLYSGEDTQYF	TGTGCCAGCAGTCCTGCTCGATCCGGACTATATAGCGGGGAAGATACGCAGTATTTT
TRBV30	TRBJ2-1	-	-	CAWREDPGLRNEQFF	TGTGCCTGGAGAGAGGACCCCGGACTGAGGAATGAGCAGTTCTTC